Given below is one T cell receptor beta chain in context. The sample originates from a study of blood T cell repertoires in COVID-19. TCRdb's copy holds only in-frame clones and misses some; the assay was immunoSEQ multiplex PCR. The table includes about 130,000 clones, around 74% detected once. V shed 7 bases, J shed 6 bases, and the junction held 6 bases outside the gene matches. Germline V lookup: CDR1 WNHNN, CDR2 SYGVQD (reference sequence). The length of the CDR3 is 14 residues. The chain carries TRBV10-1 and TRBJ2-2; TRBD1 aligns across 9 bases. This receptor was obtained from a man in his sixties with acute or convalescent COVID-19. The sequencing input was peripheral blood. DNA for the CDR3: TGCGCCAGCACCCCGGGACAGGGATCCGGGGAGCTGTTTTTT. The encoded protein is CASTPGQGSGELFF.